Listed here are 10 T cell receptor beta chains from one sample, sequenced in a study of cytomegalovirus exposure and HLA in healthy donors. In the PCR, 60 Vbeta and 13 Jbeta primers were used. The data were produced by immunoSEQ multiplex PCR, yet TCRdb's version contains in-frame clones alone and is incomplete. Of about 150,000 clones in the sample, nearly 85% were seen once. The sample taken for sequencing was PBMCs. These receptors originate from a male donor in good health and CMV-seronegative.

This clone was seen a few times. The gene calls are TRBV6-5 and TRBJ1-5; D is unclear. The CDR3 runs 13 residues. Trimming took off 5 bases at V and 6 bases at J, with 11 bases between the two ends. The germline V gene has CDR1 MNHEY and CDR2 SVGAGI. Here the CDR3 DNA reads TGTGCCAGCAGTCGACAAGTGGGTCAGCCCCAGCATTTT. Protein sequence: CASSRQVGQPQHF.

This clone was observed a single time. The chain recombines TRBV27 with TRBJ1-5, with 10 positions matching TRBD1. The CDR3 has 16 amino acids. V shed 8 bases, J shed 5 bases, and the junction held 12 bases outside the gene matches. Germline V CDR1 and CDR2: MNHEY, SMNVEV (reference sequence). The CDR3 reads CASGPRGTGADQPQHF. The CDR3 DNA reads TGTGCCAGCGGACCTCGGGGGACAGGGGCCGATCAGCCCCAGCATTTT.

The gene calls are TRBV28 and TRBJ2-3, with 10 nucleotides matching TRBD2. Germline CDR1 reads MDHEN; CDR2 reads SYDVKM. There are 17 residues in the CDR3. J lost 4 bases, V lost 3 bases, and 10 bases had no gene match. CDR3 DNA sequence: TGTGCCAGCAGTTTTATCACAGCGGGAGGGCGTGCAGATACGCAGTATTTT. Protein product: CASSFITAGGRADTQYF.

The chain has TRBV11-2 and TRBJ2-2, with TRBD1 matching over 7 bases. Trimming cost V 4 bases and J 4 bases; bases outside gene matches: 6. The V gene's germline CDR1 is SGHAT and CDR2 FQNNGV. The CDR3 runs 15 residues. Here the CDR3 reads CASSSRQGPTGELFF. CDR3 coding DNA: TGTGCCAGCAGCTCGCGACAGGGACCCACCGGGGAGCTGTTTTTT. The full variable domain, completed using reference TRBV11-2 and TRBJ2-2, is EAGVAQSPRYKIIEKRQSVAFWCNPISGHATLYWYQQILGQGPKLLIQFQNNGVVDDSQLPKDRFSAERLKGVDSTLKIQPAKLEDSAVYLCASSSRQGPTGELFFGEGSRLTVL.

The chain links TRBV28 to TRBJ2-7; D is uncertain. CDR1 is MDHEN, CDR2 SYDVKM, per germline. The CDR3 extends over 10 amino acids. The V gene lost 2 bases and the J gene lost 6 bases, with 2 bases spanning the gap. CDR3 amino acids: CASSLREQYF. In DNA form, the CDR3 reads TGTGCCAGCAGTTTACGCGAGCAGTACTTC. The whole variable domain, filled in from reference TRBV28 and TRBJ2-7, reads DVKVTQSSRYLVKRTGEKVFLECVQDMDHENMFWYRQDPGLGLRLIYFSYDVKMKEKGDIPEGYSVSREKKERFSLILESASTNQTSMYLCASSLREQYFGPGTRLTVT.

The chain joins TRBV4-1 to TRBJ2-7; possible D gene TRBD2, 6 bases. In germline, CDR1 is MGHRA, CDR2 YSYEKL. V was pared by 0 bases and J by 3 bases, with 15 bases between. The CDR3 has 16 amino acids. The CDR3 nucleotides are TGCGCCAGCAGCCAAGAACATAGCGGAGCGTTCTACGAGCAGTACTTC. It encodes CASSQEHSGAFYEQYF.

V usage is TRBV4-2 and J usage is TRBJ1-6; the D is unclear. The germline gives CDR1 LGHNA, CDR2 YNFKEQ. V dropped 5 bases and J dropped 9 bases, with 11 bases sitting between them. There are 13 residues in the CDR3. The CDR3 region is CASSEDDASPLHF. The CDR3 DNA reads TGTGCCAGCAGCGAGGATGATGCTTCACCCCTCCACTTT.

V usage is TRBV6-1 and J usage is TRBJ2-7; possibly TRBD1 for D (5 bases). Trimming took off 7 bases at V and 3 bases at J, with 7 bases between the two ends. Germline V CDR1 and CDR2: MNHNS, SASEGT. The CDR3 is 11 residues long. CDR3 sequence: CASTQGYEQYF. DNA of the CDR3: TGTGCCAGCACGCAGGGCTACGAGCAGTACTTC.

The chain recombines TRBV28 with TRBJ2-7, with 7 bases aligning to TRBD1. Germline-derived CDR1 and CDR2 are MDHEN and SYDVKM. With V trimmed by 5 bases and J by 4 bases, 11 bases remained unmatched. CDR3 size: 15 residues. The DNA of the CDR3 is TGTGCCAGCAGTATCACAGGGGTTTTTCAGTACGAGCAGTACTTC. Translated: CASSITGVFQYEQYF.

The chain carries TRBV6-9 and TRBJ2-3, with TRBD1 matching over 8 bases. CDR1 MNHGY and CDR2 SVAAGI come from the germline V gene. CDR3 length: 15 amino acids. The junction had 3 bases not matched to a gene; V was cut back by 4 bases and J by 0 bases. In DNA, the CDR3 is TGTGCCAGCAGTTTAGACAGGGGTAGCACAGATACGCAGTATTTT. It encodes CASSLDRGSTDTQYF.